This T cell receptor beta chain was recorded in a study of T cells in Graves' hyperthyroidism and ophthalmopathy. Between the trimmed V and J ends, which lost 5 bases and 0 bases, there was a span of 19 bases. The CDR3 runs 17 residues. The germline V gene encodes CDR1 SGHNT and CDR2 YENEEA. This clonotype came up many times. Amplification of TCR beta CDR3 regions used RNA as the template. With the HTBI primer set, the TCR CDR3 went through a first round of RT-PCR. Using its own MiXCR run on the multiplex PCR reads, TCRdb lists one record per CDR3 protein. The repertoire has hundreds of thousands of distinct CDR3 sequences, about 20% of them found once; the top ten carry 47%.

The chain has TRBV11-3 and TRBJ1-1; maybe TRBD1 (6 bases). Sequenced: blood. This TCR was recovered from a man aged 35 to 55 with Graves' ophthalmopathy. CDR3 in DNA: TGTGCCAGCAGCCGGTTAGGTGTCGGGGGCCTGAACACTGAAGCTTTCTTT. Its translation is CASSRLGVGGLNTEAFF.